These 5 T cell receptor beta chains were sequenced from one sample in a study of cytomegalovirus exposure and HLA in healthy donors. A multiplex PCR was run with 60 Vbeta primers and 13 Jbeta primers. Measured with immunoSEQ multiplex PCR; TCRdb has only the in-frame clones, and not every one. The repertoire holds about 130,000 clones, with approximately 80% as singletons. Specimen: PBMCs. These receptors all come from a middle-aged woman in good health and CMV-seronegative.

The genes are TRBV27 and TRBJ2-5; 9 nucleotides agree with TRBD1. V shed 5 bases, J shed 5 bases, and the junction held 9 bases outside the gene matches. In germline, CDR1 is MNHEY, CDR2 SMNVEV (reference sequence). This CDR3 spans 15 amino acids. In nucleotides, the CDR3 is TGTGCCAGCAGTCGCCCCGGGACAGGGTTGGAGACCCAGTACTTC. Amino acids: CASSRPGTGLETQYF.

This chain joins TRBV23-1 and TRBJ1-5, with 10 positions matching TRBD1. TRBV23-1 has ORF status, its function being uncertain. The CDR3 has 18 amino acids. The junction had 14 bases not matched to a gene; V was cut back by 4 bases and J by 5 bases. CDR3 sequence reads: CASSPAQGDRGWDQPQHF. CDR3 in DNA: TGCGCCAGCAGTCCCGCCCAAGGGGACAGGGGTTGGGATCAGCCCCAGCATTTT.

This clone was seen a few times. J is TRBJ2-7 and V is TRBV7-2, with D tentatively TRBD2 (6 bases). CDR1 and CDR2 (germline): SGHTA, FQGNSA. The CDR3 runs 13 residues. The V and J ends lost 5 bases and 3 bases respectively, with 11 bases between them. The CDR3 here is CASSPGLDYEQYF. CDR3 DNA sequence: TGTGCCAGCAGCCCGGGACTGGACTACGAGCAGTACTTC.

The chain links TRBV28 to TRBJ2-5, with 8 nucleotides matching TRBD2. CDR1 is MDHEN and CDR2 is SYDVKM in the germline V gene. The V gene end was trimmed by 6 bases and the J gene end by 5 bases; junction bases not matched to a gene: 5. There are 13 residues in the CDR3. CDR3: CASSPSGRETQYF. The CDR3 nucleotides are TGTGCCAGCAGCCCTAGCGGGCGGGAGACCCAGTACTTC.

The chain joins TRBV1 to TRBJ1-5. TRBV1 is listed as a pseudogene. This CDR3 region has 15 residues. CDR3 loop: CTSSQVEGRDQPQHF. In DNA form, the CDR3 reads TGCACCAGCAGCCAAGTAGAGGGGAGGGATCAGCCCCAGCATTTT.